This T cell receptor (beta chain) was obtained from a study of shared clonotypes between healthy human individuals. Whole-study findings and limits: Clonotypes shared by all four sorted-subset donors had higher generation probabilities than non-shared clonotypes. What naive subsets generally showed was a larger estimated richness than memory subsets showed.

A CD45RA+ naive subset and a CD45RA-negative memory subset were split from CD4+ cells. Deep-level settings were used for running the assay. Produced via immunoSEQ multiplex PCR; TCRdb's table is partial and in-frame only. The data hold approximately 980,000 clones, with approximately 80% observed a single time. A word on this clone: Antigen specificity is unknown.

Sequencing was performed on memory CD4+ T cells sorted from blood. Subset indicated: CD45RA-negative fraction. The receptor was isolated from a man aged 18 to 30 in good health.

The CDR3 DNA sequence: TGTGCCAGCAGCTTGGGCGTGACGCAAGAGACCCAGTACTTC. Amino acid sequence: CASSLGVTQETQYF. The rearrangement joins TRBV5-6 to TRBJ2-5; D gene uncertain. Germline V gives CDR1 SGHDT, CDR2 YYEEEE. V lost 0 bases, J lost 2 bases, and 8 bases lay in between. The CDR3 spans 14 residues.